This T cell receptor beta chain is drawn from a study of T-cell memory formation after mild COVID-19. Study-wide context: TCR clusters were largely donor specific.

TCRalpha and TCRbeta libraries used 5'RACE with constant-segment primers and UMIs. Using its own MiXCR run on the 5' RACE reads, TCRdb lists one record per CDR3 protein. The repertoire holds hundreds of thousands of distinct CDR3 sequences, with roughly 18% as singletons. The V segment lost 1 base and the J segment 3 bases; nucleotides outside the gene matches: 10. Germline V gene lookup returns CDR1 SGHTA and CDR2 FQGNSA. The CDR3 has 17 residues. In this sample, this clonotype turned up a few times. The antigen remains undetermined. General study results and limits: Later expanders leaned CD4+, whereas clones that contracted between day 15 and 85 were balanced CD4/CD8. Second-wave clones peaking on day 37 lacked confirmed SARS-CoV-2 specificity.

The chain couples TRBV7-2 to TRBJ2-7; 9 bases align to TRBD2. This receptor was obtained from an adult woman who had mild COVID-19 (a few samples of this study predate the infection). Cell type and time point are not known. Material for sequencing was PBMCs or a T cell subset sorted from them (not recorded which). Here the CDR3 reads CASSLDGWLAGNYEQYF. CDR3 sequence (DNA): TGTGCCAGCAGCTTAGATGGTTGGCTAGCGGGAAACTACGAGCAGTACTTC. Drawing the rest from reference TRBV7-2 and TRBJ2-7, the complete variable domain is GAGVSQSPSNKVTEKGKDVELRCDPISGHTALYWYRQSLGQGLEFLIYFQGNSAPDKSGLPSDRFSAERTGGSVSTLTIQRTQQEDSAVYLCASSLDGWLAGNYEQYFGPGTRLTVT.